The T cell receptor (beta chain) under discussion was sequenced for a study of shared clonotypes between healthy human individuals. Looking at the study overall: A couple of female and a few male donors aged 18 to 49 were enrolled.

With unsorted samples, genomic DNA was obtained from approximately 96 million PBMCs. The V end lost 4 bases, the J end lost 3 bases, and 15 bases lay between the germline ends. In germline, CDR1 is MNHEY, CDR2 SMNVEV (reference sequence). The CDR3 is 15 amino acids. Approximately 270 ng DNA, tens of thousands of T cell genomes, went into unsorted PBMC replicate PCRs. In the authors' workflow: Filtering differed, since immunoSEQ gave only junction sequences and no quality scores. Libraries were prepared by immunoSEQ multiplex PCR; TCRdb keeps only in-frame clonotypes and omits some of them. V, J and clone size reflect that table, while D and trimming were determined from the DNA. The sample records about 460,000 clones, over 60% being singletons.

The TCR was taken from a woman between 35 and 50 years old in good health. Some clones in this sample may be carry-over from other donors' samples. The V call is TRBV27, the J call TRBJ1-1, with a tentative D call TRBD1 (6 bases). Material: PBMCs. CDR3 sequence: CASSSYPGEYTEAFF. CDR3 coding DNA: TGTGCCAGCAGTTCCTACCCAGGGGAGTACACTGAAGCTTTCTTT.